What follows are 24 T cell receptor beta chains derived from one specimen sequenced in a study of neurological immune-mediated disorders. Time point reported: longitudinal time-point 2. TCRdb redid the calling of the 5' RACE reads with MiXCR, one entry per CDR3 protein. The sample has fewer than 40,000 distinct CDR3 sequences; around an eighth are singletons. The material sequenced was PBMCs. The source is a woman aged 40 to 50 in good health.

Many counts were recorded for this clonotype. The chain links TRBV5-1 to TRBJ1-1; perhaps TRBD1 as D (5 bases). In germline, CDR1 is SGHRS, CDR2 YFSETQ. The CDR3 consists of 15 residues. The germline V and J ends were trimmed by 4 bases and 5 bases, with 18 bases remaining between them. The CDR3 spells CASSGAGWDGTEAFF. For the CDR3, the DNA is TGCGCCAGCAGCGGGGCCGGATGGGACGGGACTGAAGCTTTCTTT.

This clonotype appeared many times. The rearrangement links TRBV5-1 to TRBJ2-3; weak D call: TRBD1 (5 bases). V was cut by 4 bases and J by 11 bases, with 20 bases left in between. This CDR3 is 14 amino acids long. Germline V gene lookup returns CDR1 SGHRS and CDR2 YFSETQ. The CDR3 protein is CASSHTLQATEQYF. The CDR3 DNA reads TGCGCCAGCAGCCACACCCTACAGGCCACAGAGCAGTATTTT. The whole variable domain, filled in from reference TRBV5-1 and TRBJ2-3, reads KAGVTQTPRYLIKTRGQQVTLSCSPISGHRSVSWYQQTPGQGLQFLFEYFSETQRNKGNFPGRFSGRQFSNSRSEMNVSTLELGDSALYLCASSHTLQATEQYFGPGTRLTVL.

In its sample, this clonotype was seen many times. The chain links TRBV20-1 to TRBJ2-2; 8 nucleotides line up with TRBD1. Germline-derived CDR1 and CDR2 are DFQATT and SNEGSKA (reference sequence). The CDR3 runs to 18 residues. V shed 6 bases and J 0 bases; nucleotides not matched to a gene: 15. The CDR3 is CSASNPSAGGANTGELFF. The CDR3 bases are TGCAGTGCGAGTAACCCCTCCGCAGGGGGCGCGAACACCGGGGAGCTGTTTTTT.

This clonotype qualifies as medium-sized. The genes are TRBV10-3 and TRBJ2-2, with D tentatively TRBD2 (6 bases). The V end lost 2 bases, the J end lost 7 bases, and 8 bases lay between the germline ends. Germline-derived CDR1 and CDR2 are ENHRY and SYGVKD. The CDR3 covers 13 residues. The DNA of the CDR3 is TGTGCCATCAGTGAGGCGGACTACGGGGAGCTGTTTTTT. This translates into CAISEADYGELFF.

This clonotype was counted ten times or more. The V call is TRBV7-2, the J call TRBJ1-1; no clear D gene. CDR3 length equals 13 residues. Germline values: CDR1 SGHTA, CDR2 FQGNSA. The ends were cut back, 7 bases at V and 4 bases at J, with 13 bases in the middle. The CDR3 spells CASTLNPFTEAFF. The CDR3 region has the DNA TGTGCCAGCACCCTTAACCCATTCACTGAAGCTTTCTTT. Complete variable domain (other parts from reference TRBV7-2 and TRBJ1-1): GAGVSQSPSNKVTEKGKDVELRCDPISGHTALYWYRQSLGQGLEFLIYFQGNSAPDKSGLPSDRFSAERTGGSVSTLTIQRTQQEDSAVYLCASTLNPFTEAFFGQGTRLTVV.

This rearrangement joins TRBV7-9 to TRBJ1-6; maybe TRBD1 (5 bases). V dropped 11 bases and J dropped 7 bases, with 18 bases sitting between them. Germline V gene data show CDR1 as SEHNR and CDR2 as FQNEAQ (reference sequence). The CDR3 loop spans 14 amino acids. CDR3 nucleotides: TGTGCCGGGTCATGGTGGACACAAAATTCACCCCTCCACTTT. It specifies CAGSWWTQNSPLHF.

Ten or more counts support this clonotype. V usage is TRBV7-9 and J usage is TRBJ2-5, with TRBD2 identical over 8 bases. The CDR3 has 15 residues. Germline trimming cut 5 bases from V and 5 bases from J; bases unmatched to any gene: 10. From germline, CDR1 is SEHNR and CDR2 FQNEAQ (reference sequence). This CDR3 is CASSASSGPWETQYF. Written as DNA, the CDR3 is TGTGCCAGCAGCGCATCTAGCGGGCCCTGGGAGACCCAGTACTTC.

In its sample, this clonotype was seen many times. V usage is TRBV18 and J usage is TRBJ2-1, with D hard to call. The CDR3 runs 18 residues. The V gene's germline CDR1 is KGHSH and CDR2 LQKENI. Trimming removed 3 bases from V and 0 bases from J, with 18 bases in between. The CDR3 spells CASSPPGFGGSSYNEQFF. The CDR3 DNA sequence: TGTGCCAGCTCACCCCCCGGATTCGGCGGAAGCTCCTACAATGAGCAGTTCTTC. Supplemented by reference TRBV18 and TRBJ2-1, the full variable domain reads NAGVMQNPRHLVRRRGQEARLRCSPMKGHSHVYWYRQLPEEGLKFMVYLQKENIIDESGMPKERFSAEFPKEGPSILRIQQVVRGDSAAYFCASSPPGFGGSSYNEQFFGPGTRLTVL.

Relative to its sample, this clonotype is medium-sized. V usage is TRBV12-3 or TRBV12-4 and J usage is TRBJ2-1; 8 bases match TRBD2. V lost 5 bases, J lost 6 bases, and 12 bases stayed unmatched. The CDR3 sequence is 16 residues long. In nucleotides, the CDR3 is TGTGCCAGCAGTGACCCTTCCCGGGAGGGCCGCAATGAGCAGTTCTTC. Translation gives CASSDPSREGRNEQFF.

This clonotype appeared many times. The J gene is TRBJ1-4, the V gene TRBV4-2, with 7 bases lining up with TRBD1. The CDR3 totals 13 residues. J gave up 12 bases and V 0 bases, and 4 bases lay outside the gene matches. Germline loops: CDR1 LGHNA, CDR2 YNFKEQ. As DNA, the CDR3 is TGTGCCAGCAGCCAAGATGAGAGGGGGCAACTGTTTTTT. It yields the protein CASSQDERGQLFF.

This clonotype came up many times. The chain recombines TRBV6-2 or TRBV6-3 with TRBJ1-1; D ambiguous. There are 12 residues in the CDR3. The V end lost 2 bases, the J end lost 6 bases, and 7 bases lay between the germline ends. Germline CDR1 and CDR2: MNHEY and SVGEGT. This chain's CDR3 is CASSYPVPEAFF. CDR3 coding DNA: TGTGCCAGCAGTTACCCCGTTCCTGAAGCTTTCTTT.

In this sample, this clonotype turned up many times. For the CDR3, the DNA is TGTGCCAGCAGTTTAGTTCCCCGGGCTAGCGGGAGTTCGGATACGCAGTATTTT. Translation gives CASSLVPRASGSSDTQYF. The chain combines TRBV12-3 or TRBV12-4 with TRBJ2-3; 10 positions agree with TRBD2. The CDR3 sequence is 18 residues long. Unmatched junction bases numbered 13, after V lost 1 base and J lost 6 bases.

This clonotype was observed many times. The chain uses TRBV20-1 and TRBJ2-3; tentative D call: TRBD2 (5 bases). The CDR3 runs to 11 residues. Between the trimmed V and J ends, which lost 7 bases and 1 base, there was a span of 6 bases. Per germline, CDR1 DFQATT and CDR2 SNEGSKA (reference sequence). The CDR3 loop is CSGRGTDTQYF. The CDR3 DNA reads TGCAGTGGGCGGGGCACAGATACGCAGTATTTT.

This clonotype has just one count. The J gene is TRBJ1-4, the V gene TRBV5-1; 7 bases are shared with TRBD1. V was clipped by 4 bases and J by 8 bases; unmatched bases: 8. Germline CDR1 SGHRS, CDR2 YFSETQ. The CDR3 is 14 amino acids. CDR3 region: CASSMTGNGEKLFF. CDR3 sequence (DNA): TGCGCCAGCAGCATGACAGGGAATGGAGAAAAACTGTTTTTT.

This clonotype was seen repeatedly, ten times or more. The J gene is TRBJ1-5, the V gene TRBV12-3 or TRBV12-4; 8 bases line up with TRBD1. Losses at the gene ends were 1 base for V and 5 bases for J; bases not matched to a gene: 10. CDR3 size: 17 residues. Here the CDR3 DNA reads TGTGCCAGCAGTTTAGGCCGGACAGGGAGGATGGATCAGCCCCAGCATTTT. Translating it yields CASSLGRTGRMDQPQHF.

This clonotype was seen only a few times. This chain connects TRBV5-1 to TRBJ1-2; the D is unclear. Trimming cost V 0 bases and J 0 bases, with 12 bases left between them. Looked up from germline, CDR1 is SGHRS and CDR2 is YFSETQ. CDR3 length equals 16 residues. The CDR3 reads CASSLATELANYGYTF. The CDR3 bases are TGCGCCAGCAGCTTGGCTACGGAGTTAGCTAACTATGGCTACACCTTC.

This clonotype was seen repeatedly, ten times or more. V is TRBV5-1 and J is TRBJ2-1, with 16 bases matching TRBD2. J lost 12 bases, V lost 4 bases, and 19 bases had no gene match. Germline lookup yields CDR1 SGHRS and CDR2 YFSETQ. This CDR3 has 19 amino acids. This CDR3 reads CASSMDPGTSGGVSIGQFF. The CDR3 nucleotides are TGCGCCAGCAGCATGGACCCCGGGACTAGCGGGGGGGTATCGATCGGGCAGTTCTTC.

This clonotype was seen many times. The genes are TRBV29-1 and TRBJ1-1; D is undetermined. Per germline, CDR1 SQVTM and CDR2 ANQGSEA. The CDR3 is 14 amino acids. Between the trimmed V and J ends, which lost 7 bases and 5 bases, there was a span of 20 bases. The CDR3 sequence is CSASVFSTETEAFF. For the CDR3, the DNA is TGCAGCGCTTCCGTATTTTCCACGGAGACTGAAGCTTTCTTT.

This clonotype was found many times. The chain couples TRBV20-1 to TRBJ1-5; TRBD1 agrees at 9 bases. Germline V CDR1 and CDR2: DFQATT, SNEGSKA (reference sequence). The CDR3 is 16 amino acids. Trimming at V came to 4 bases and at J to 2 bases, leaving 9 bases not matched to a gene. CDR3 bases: TGCAGTGCTATCTTACAGGGGGCCGAGGGCAATCAGCCCCAGCATTTT. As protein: CSAILQGAEGNQPQHF.

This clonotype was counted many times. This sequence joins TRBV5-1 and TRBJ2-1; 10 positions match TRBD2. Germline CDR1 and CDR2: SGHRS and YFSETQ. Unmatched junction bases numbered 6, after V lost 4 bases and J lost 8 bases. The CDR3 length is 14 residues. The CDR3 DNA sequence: TGCGCCAGCAGCATGGGACTAGCGTTGGATGAGCAGTTCTTC. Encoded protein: CASSMGLALDEQFF.

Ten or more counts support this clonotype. CDR3 bases: TGTGCCACCAGCAGCCGACGAGGGGGTCGCACCGGGGAGCTGTTTTTT. Its translation is CATSSRRGGRTGELFF. V gene TRBV15 combines with J gene TRBJ2-2, with D possibly being TRBD1 (6 bases). The CDR3 has 16 amino acids. V dropped 3 bases and J dropped 4 bases, with 15 bases sitting between them. CDR1 LNHNV and CDR2 YYDKDF come from the germline V gene (reference sequence).

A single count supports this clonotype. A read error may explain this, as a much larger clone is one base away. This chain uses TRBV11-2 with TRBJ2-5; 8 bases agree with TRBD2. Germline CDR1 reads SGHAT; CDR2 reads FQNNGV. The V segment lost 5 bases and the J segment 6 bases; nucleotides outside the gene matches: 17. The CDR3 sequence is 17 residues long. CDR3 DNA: TGTGCCAGCAGCCGACCGAAACGGACTAGCTGGGGAAAGACCCAGTACTTC. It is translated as CASSRPKRTSWGKTQYF.

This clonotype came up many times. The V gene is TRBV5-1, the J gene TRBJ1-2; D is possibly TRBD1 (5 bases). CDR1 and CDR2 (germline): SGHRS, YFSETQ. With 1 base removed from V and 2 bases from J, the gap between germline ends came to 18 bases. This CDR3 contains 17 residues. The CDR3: CASSLQGLRVVNYGYTF. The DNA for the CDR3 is TGCGCCAGCAGCTTGCAGGGATTAAGAGTCGTGAACTATGGCTACACCTTC.

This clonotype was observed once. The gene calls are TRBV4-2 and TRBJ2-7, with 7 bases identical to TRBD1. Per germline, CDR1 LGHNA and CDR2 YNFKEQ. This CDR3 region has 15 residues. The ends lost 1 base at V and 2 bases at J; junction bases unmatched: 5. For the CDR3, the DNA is TGTGCCAGCAGCCAAGGGCAGGGGGTGCCCTACGAGCAGTACTTC. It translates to CASSQGQGVPYEQYF.